Listed below are T cell receptor beta chains from one sample, sequenced in a study of identical twins. TCRdb independently ran MiXCR on the 5' RACE reads; one entry per CDR3 protein. The repertoire holds about 690,000 distinct CDR3 sequences, with roughly 6% as singletons. Input material: naive T cells sorted from blood. The receptors originated from a man younger than 30 in good health. The CDR3 runs from the conserved cysteine through the conserved F or W. The D gene is left open where the match is weak. Expanded clones are given a class, and other clones once, few, many or no size at all.

V gene: TRBV20-1
clone size: many
J gene: TRBJ1-1
CDR3 length: 12
D gene: NA
CDR3 DNA: TGCAGTGCTGAGGAGGGGATTTATGGGGCTTTCTTT
CDR3 protein: CSAEEGIYGAFF

V gene: TRBV16
clone size: NA
J gene: TRBJ1-2
CDR3 length: 12
D gene: NA
CDR3 DNA: TGTGCCAGCAGCCAGGGCGCGCATCAGAACAGCTTC
CDR3 protein: CASSQGAHQNSF

V gene: TRBV12-3/TRBV12-4
clone size: many
J gene: TRBJ2-5
CDR3 length: 14
D gene: TRBD2
CDR3 DNA: TGTGCCAGCAGTCCGGAGCGGGGACAAGAGACCCAGTACTTC
CDR3 protein: CASSPERGQETQYF

V gene: TRBV18
clone size: many
J gene: TRBJ2-4
CDR3 length: 16
D gene: TRBD1
CDR3 DNA: TGTGCCAGCTCAGCAAGCTCGACAGGGGGCAAAAACATTCAGTACTTC
CDR3 protein: CASSASSTGGKNIQYF

V gene: TRBV7-2
clone size: NA
J gene: TRBJ2-7
CDR3 length: 14
D gene: TRBD1
CDR3 DNA: TGTGCCAGCAGCCGGGACAGGGGGCGGGACGAGCAGTACTTC
CDR3 protein: CASSRDRGRDEQYF

V gene: TRBV27
clone size: NA
J gene: TRBJ2-1
CDR3 length: 16
D gene: NA
CDR3 DNA: TGTGCCAGCAAAGACTTGGCGGGACTTAACGTGGGGGAGCAGTTCTTC
CDR3 protein: CASKDLAGLNVGEQFF

V gene: TRBV15
clone size: few
J gene: TRBJ2-1
CDR3 length: 13
D gene: NA
CDR3 DNA: TGTGCCACCAGCAGACTATCGGTGGATGAGCAGTTCTTC
CDR3 protein: CATSRLSVDEQFF

V gene: TRBV3-1
clone size: NA
J gene: TRBJ1-3
CDR3 length: 15
D gene: NA
CDR3 DNA: TGTGCCAGCAGCTCCACAGACAACTCTGGAAACACCATATATTTT
CDR3 protein: CASSSTDNSGNTIYF

V gene: TRBV18
clone size: NA
J gene: TRBJ1-3
CDR3 length: 16
D gene: NA
CDR3 DNA: TGTGCCAGCTCACCGGTGACACAGAGCTCTGGAAACACCATATATTTT
CDR3 protein: CASSPVTQSSGNTIYF

V gene: TRBV3-1
clone size: NA
J gene: TRBJ2-7
CDR3 length: 14
D gene: NA
CDR3 DNA: TGTGCCAGCAGACAGGGAACCCACTACTACGAGCAGTACTTC
CDR3 protein: CASRQGTHYYEQYF

V gene: TRBV27
clone size: few
J gene: TRBJ2-7
CDR3 length: 20
D gene: TRBD2
CDR3 DNA: TGTGCCAGCAGGACAGTAGGGGCGGGAGGGCGACCGACCCTCCCATGGGAGCAGTACTTC
CDR3 protein: CASRTVGAGGRPTLPWEQYF

V gene: TRBV20-1
clone size: NA
J gene: TRBJ2-1
CDR3 length: 10
D gene: NA
CDR3 DNA: TGCAGTGCGAAGTACAATGAGCAGTTCTTC
CDR3 protein: CSAKYNEQFF

V gene: TRBV28
clone size: few
J gene: TRBJ2-1
CDR3 length: 15
D gene: TRBD2
CDR3 DNA: TGTGCCAGCAGGTCCCTAGCGGGGAGTTCCTTTGAGCAGTTCTTC
CDR3 protein: CASRSLAGSSFEQFF

V gene: TRBV12-3/TRBV12-4
clone size: NA
J gene: TRBJ1-2
CDR3 length: 12
D gene: TRBD1
CDR3 DNA: TGTGCCAGCAGAACTCAGGGGGACGGCTACACCTTC
CDR3 protein: CASRTQGDGYTF

V gene: TRBV6-1
clone size: many
J gene: TRBJ2-1
CDR3 length: 16
D gene: TRBD1
CDR3 DNA: TGTGCCAGCACCACTCCTAGGGGTAGGGGGCATAATGAGCAGTTCTTC
CDR3 protein: CASTTPRGRGHNEQFF

V gene: TRBV7-9
clone size: few
J gene: TRBJ1-2
CDR3 length: 15
D gene: TRBD1
CDR3 DNA: TGTGCCAGCAGCCCCCACAGGGGGCGGCACTATGGCTACACCTTC
CDR3 protein: CASSPHRGRHYGYTF

V gene: TRBV5-1
clone size: many
J gene: TRBJ2-7
CDR3 length: 12
D gene: NA
CDR3 DNA: TGCGCCAGCAGCCCTACTTCTGACGAGCAGTACTTC
CDR3 protein: CASSPTSDEQYF

V gene: TRBV7-2
clone size: few
J gene: TRBJ1-2
CDR3 length: 14
D gene: NA
CDR3 DNA: TGTGCCAGCAGTGATGAGTTGGCGGCCCGTGGCTACACCTTC
CDR3 protein: CASSDELAARGYTF

V gene: TRBV7-9
clone size: NA
J gene: TRBJ2-3
CDR3 length: 17
D gene: TRBD2
CDR3 DNA: TGTGCCAGCAGTTATACTACTAGCGGCCTCCTCACAGATACGCAGTATTTT
CDR3 protein: CASSYTTSGLLTDTQYF

V gene: TRBV5-6
clone size: NA
J gene: TRBJ2-3
CDR3 length: 18
D gene: TRBD2
CDR3 DNA: TGTGCCAGCAGCCCGACTAGCGGGAGAGAGGAGGTGAAAGATACGCAGTATTTT
CDR3 protein: CASSPTSGREEVKDTQYF

V gene: TRBV7-2
clone size: few
J gene: TRBJ2-1
CDR3 length: 13
D gene: NA
CDR3 DNA: TGTGCCAGCAGCCGATTGGGGATAAGGGCCCCCCGCTTC
CDR3 protein: CASSRLGIRAPRF

V gene: TRBV6-2/TRBV6-3
clone size: many
J gene: TRBJ2-1
CDR3 length: 13
D gene: NA
CDR3 DNA: TGTGCCAGCAGTTACTCGGGCGGATCTGAGCAGTTCTTC
CDR3 protein: CASSYSGGSEQFF

V gene: TRBV19
clone size: NA
J gene: TRBJ2-4
CDR3 length: 15
D gene: NA
CDR3 DNA: TGTGCCAGTAGTATACTAGGGTTAGCCAAAAACATTCAGTACTTC
CDR3 protein: CASSILGLAKNIQYF

V gene: TRBV20-1
clone size: few
J gene: TRBJ2-3
CDR3 length: 11
D gene: TRBD2
CDR3 DNA: TGCAGCACTAGCGGCACAGATACGCAGTATTTT
CDR3 protein: CSTSGTDTQYF

V gene: TRBV12-3/TRBV12-4
clone size: many
J gene: TRBJ1-1
CDR3 length: 11
D gene: NA
CDR3 DNA: TGTGCCAGCAGTTCCCAAAGAGAAGCTTTCTTT
CDR3 protein: CASSSQREAFF

V gene: TRBV6-5
clone size: few
J gene: TRBJ2-1
CDR3 length: 15
D gene: TRBD2
CDR3 DNA: TGTGCCAGCAGTTCCCTAGCGGGAGGGGCCGGTGAGCAGTTCTTC
CDR3 protein: CASSSLAGGAGEQFF

V gene: TRBV6-5
clone size: NA
J gene: TRBJ2-3
CDR3 length: 17
D gene: TRBD1
CDR3 DNA: TGTGCCAGCAGTTACGTACAGGGGGCCTCTAGCACAGATACGCAGTATTTT
CDR3 protein: CASSYVQGASSTDTQYF

V gene: TRBV10-3
clone size: many
J gene: TRBJ2-7
CDR3 length: 13
D gene: NA
CDR3 DNA: TGTGCCATCGGGAGACAGAAAGTCTACGAGCAGTACTTC
CDR3 protein: CAIGRQKVYEQYF